The 31 T cell receptor beta chains reported below all come from one sample, sequenced in a study of metastatic and nonmetastatic thyroid tumors. Thyroid surgery was performed in patients who had received no treatment beforehand. TCRdb reanalyzed the PCR reads with MiXCR. The table lists about 43,000 clones, about 3.3% of them singletons. The sequenced sample was blood. These TCRs come from a female donor with papillary thyroid cancer or a benign thyroid nodule (not recorded which). Some clones in this sample may be carry-over from other donors' samples.

The chain joins TRBV6-4 to TRBJ2-3, with 8 bases fitting TRBD2. J lost 2 bases, V lost 8 bases, and 6 bases had no gene match. The germline V gene encodes CDR1 MRHNA and CDR2 SNTAGT. The CDR3 is 14 amino acids. The CDR3 DNA reads TGTGCCAGCTCCCGTAGCGGGGCCACAGATACGCAGTATTTT. Translating gives CASSRSGATDTQYF.

The table lists this clone with many counts. The rearrangement joins TRBV7-2 to TRBJ2-5; maybe TRBD1 (7 bases). CDR1 and CDR2 (germline): SGHTA, FQGNSA. The V end lost 5 bases, the J end lost 4 bases, and 20 bases lay between the germline ends. The CDR3 runs to 16 residues. This CDR3 is CASSTQTGTGGETQYF. CDR3 DNA: TGTGCCAGCAGCACCCAGACAGGGACCGGGGGAGAGACCCAGTACTTC.

V and J are TRBV30 and TRBJ2-1; the D is unclear. CDR3 length equals 12 residues. Per the germline V gene, CDR1 is GTSNPN and CDR2 is SVGIG (reference sequence). Trimming took off 1 base at V and 7 bases at J, with 8 bases between the two ends. CDR3 DNA sequence: TGTGCCTGGAGTGGCCCCGGGAATGAGCAGTTCTTC. Translated: CAWSGPGNEQFF.

This clone appeared a few times. This rearrangement joins TRBV11-2 to TRBJ1-1; possible D gene TRBD1, 5 bases. The V gene lost 0 bases and the J gene lost 1 base, with 9 bases spanning the gap. The CDR3 consists of 15 residues. CDR1 is SGHAT and CDR2 is FQNNGV in the germline V gene. CDR3 loop: CASSLEGGWNTEAFF. CDR3 bases: TGTGCCAGCAGCTTAGAGGGGGGGTGGAACACTGAAGCTTTCTTT. The complete variable domain, with remaining parts taken from reference TRBV11-2 and TRBJ1-1, reads EAGVAQSPRYKIIEKRQSVAFWCNPISGHATLYWYQQILGQGPKLLIQFQNNGVVDDSQLPKDRFSAERLKGVDSTLKIQPAKLEDSAVYLCASSLEGGWNTEAFFGQGTRLTVV.

This clone was seen many times. The V and J genes are TRBV2 and TRBJ2-2; D ambiguous. V dropped 2 bases and J dropped 3 bases, with 4 bases sitting between them. This CDR3 region has 13 residues. Germline V CDR1 and CDR2: SNHLY, FYNNEI. CDR3: CASSERDTGELFF. The CDR3 DNA follows: TGTGCCAGCAGTGAAAGGGACACCGGGGAGCTGTTTTTT.

This clone was counted a few times. The chain combines TRBV6-2 or TRBV6-3 with TRBJ2-7; no firm D call. Germline assignment: CDR1 MNHEY and CDR2 SVGEGT. CDR3 length: 14 amino acids. Between the trimmed V and J ends, which lost 5 bases and 0 bases, there was a span of 11 bases. This CDR3 reads CASSKTQNSYEQYF. The CDR3 DNA reads as TGTGCCAGCAGTAAAACCCAGAACTCCTACGAGCAGTACTTC.

The V gene is TRBV6-1, the J gene TRBJ1-3, with a possible D match to TRBD1 (5 bases). The CDR3 totals 13 residues. Germline CDR1 MNHNS, CDR2 SASEGT. Trimming stripped 10 bases from V and 0 bases from J, with 10 bases between. The CDR3 is CATPGSSGNTIYF. The CDR3 DNA follows: TGTGCCACCCCAGGGAGCTCTGGAAACACCATATATTTT.

This clone appeared a few times. The genes are TRBV7-2 and TRBJ1-2; D remains unclear. The CDR3 extends over 13 amino acids. The germline V and J ends were trimmed by 5 bases and 4 bases, with 11 bases remaining between them. Germline values: CDR1 SGHTA, CDR2 FQGNSA. The chain's CDR3 is CASSPGSTYGYTF. Here the CDR3 DNA reads TGTGCCAGCAGCCCCGGGAGTACCTATGGCTACACCTTC. Filled out from reference TRBV7-2 and TRBJ1-2, the complete variable domain reads GAGVSQSPSNKVTEKGKDVELRCDPISGHTALYWYRQSLGQGLEFLIYFQGNSAPDKSGLPSDRFSAERTGGSVSTLTIQRTQQEDSAVYLCASSPGSTYGYTFGSGTRLTVV.

This clone appeared many times. The V call is TRBV3-1, the J call TRBJ2-2; D unresolved. Trimming removed 4 bases from V and 8 bases from J, with 8 bases in between. The CDR3 runs to 12 residues. The V gene's germline CDR1 is LGHDT and CDR2 YNNKEL (reference sequence). CDR3 sequence (DNA): TGTGCCAGCAGCCTTCTGACTGGGGAGCTGTTTTTT. Translated, it gives CASSLLTGELFF.

This clone was seen more than once but under ten times. The rearrangement uses TRBV5-8 and TRBJ2-7; 7 positions match TRBD2. The CDR3 is 15 residues long. J was trimmed by 7 bases and V by 1 base; bases with no gene match: 11. In germline, CDR1 is SGHTS, CDR2 YDEGEE. CDR3 DNA sequence: TGTGCCAGCAGCTTGTTCGTGGGAGGGCCGAGTGAGCAGTACTTC. It translates to CASSLFVGGPSEQYF.

This clone was seen a handful of times. The chain recombines TRBV20-1 with TRBJ2-1; D possibly matches TRBD1 or TRBD2 (5 bases each). The CDR3 totals 16 residues. The germline gives CDR1 DFQATT, CDR2 SNEGSKA (reference sequence). Trimming pared 4 bases from V and 0 bases from J, leaving 16 bases between. CDR3 sequence reads: CSAMKPGRSSYNEQFF. Here the CDR3 DNA reads TGCAGTGCTATGAAACCGGGACGCAGCTCCTACAATGAGCAGTTCTTC.

This clone was seen many times. The chain recombines TRBV28 with TRBJ1-2, with a tentative D call TRBD1 (6 bases). This CDR3 is built from 13 residues. CDR1 is MDHEN, CDR2 SYDVKM, per germline. Between the trimmed V and J ends, which lost 10 bases and 8 bases, there was a span of 20 bases. CDR3 DNA sequence: TGTGCCAACAAGGGGCCGGGGGCGGGGGGCTACACCTTC. This translates into CANKGPGAGGYTF.

This clone turned up a few times. The V gene is TRBV12-3 or TRBV12-4, the J gene TRBJ1-3; the D is unclear. The CDR3 sequence is 14 residues long. Trimming removed 5 bases at V and 0 bases at J, with 8 bases between. This CDR3 reads CASSLESSGNTIYF. The CDR3 DNA is TGTGCCAGCAGTCTAGAGAGCTCTGGAAACACCATATATTTT.

This clone appeared a few times. The genes are TRBV2 and TRBJ1-1; weak D call: TRBD1 (6 bases). The CDR3 sequence is 14 residues long. Germline values: CDR1 SNHLY, CDR2 FYNNEI. Trimming pared 3 bases from V and 3 bases from J, leaving 11 bases between. The CDR3 sequence is CASSDRGRYTEAFF. Here the CDR3 DNA reads TGTGCCAGCAGTGACAGGGGAAGGTACACTGAAGCTTTCTTT.

There are a few counts of this clone. Sequence at one end of the junction differs from germline and may be a read error. The chain links TRBV12-3 or TRBV12-4 to TRBJ2-1; 7 bases are a match to TRBD2. This CDR3 comprises 16 residues. CDR3 nucleotides: TGTGCCAGCAGTTTAGAGGCGGGAGTCTCCTACAGTGAGCAGTTCTTT. Protein product: CASSLEAGVSYSEQFF.

This sequence joins TRBV6-2 or TRBV6-3 and TRBJ2-7; TRBD2 agrees at 8 bases. Germline V lookup: CDR1 MNHEY, CDR2 SVGEGT. With V trimmed by 5 bases and J by 0 bases, 12 bases remained unmatched. The CDR3 loop spans 17 amino acids. CDR3 in amino acids: CASSRQPGLVGSYEQYF. CDR3 sequence (DNA): TGTGCCAGCAGTCGGCAGCCGGGACTAGTCGGCTCCTACGAGCAGTACTTC.

This clone has at least ten counts. This chain joins TRBV7-6 and TRBJ2-1; D gene unclear. Germline-derived CDR1 and CDR2 are SGHVS and FNYEAQ. The CDR3 spans 12 residues. The V end lost 1 base, the J end lost 6 bases, and 4 bases lay between the germline ends. The CDR3 DNA follows: TGTGCCAGCAGCTTAGTGGGCAATGAGCAGTTCTTC. Protein: CASSLVGNEQFF. The entire variable domain, with the rest obtained from reference TRBV7-6 and TRBJ2-1, is as follows: GAGVSQSPRYKVTKRGQDVALRCDPISGHVSLYWYRQALGQGPEFLTYFNYEAQQDKSGLPNDRFSAERPEGSISTLTIQRTEQRDSAMYRCASSLVGNEQFFGPGTRLTVL.

In its sample, this clone was seen many times. The V gene is TRBV10-3, the J gene TRBJ2-3, with 8 nucleotides matching TRBD2. The CDR3 consists of 15 residues. CDR1 is ENHRY, CDR2 SYGVKD, per germline. Unmatched junction bases numbered 7, after V lost 6 bases and J lost 2 bases. The CDR3 here is CAISGTSGDTDTQYF. Written as DNA, the CDR3 is TGTGCCATCAGCGGAACTAGCGGTGACACAGATACGCAGTATTTT.

This clone was seen at least ten times. Possible read error: a much larger clone is one base away. This CDR3 is also generated by other DNA sequences in the sample. V gene TRBV12-3 or TRBV12-4 combines with J gene TRBJ2-1; TRBD2 agrees at 10 bases. CDR3 length: 16 amino acids. CDR3 region: CASSQVGSGRANEQFF. The CDR3 DNA sequence: TGCGCCAGCAGTCAAGTGGGGAGCGGGAGGGCCAATGAGCAGTTCTTC.

This clone is hyperexpanded within its sample. The chain carries TRBV20-1 and TRBJ1-2, with 9 bases fitting TRBD1. This CDR3 has 14 residues. Germline CDR1 and CDR2: DFQATT and SNEGSKA (reference sequence). The V gene end was trimmed by 2 bases and the J gene end by 6 bases; junction bases not matched to a gene: 7. CDR3 residues: CSARPGQGVDGYTF. The CDR3 DNA is TGCAGTGCTAGACCGGGACAGGGAGTGGATGGCTACACCTTC.

This chain joins TRBV6-2 or TRBV6-3 and TRBJ1-2, with D tentatively TRBD1 (6 bases). The CDR3 has 13 residues. Germline CDR1 MNHEY, CDR2 SVGEGT. V was shortened by 9 bases and J by 9 bases, with 20 bases between the two germline ends. The CDR3 nucleotides are TGTGCCAGTCAACCCCAGGGGCTGGATCGCTACACCTTC. Amino acids: CASQPQGLDRYTF.

This clone has just a few counts. The V and J genes are TRBV28 and TRBJ1-2; D possibly corresponds to TRBD1 (6 bases). Trimming removed 7 bases at V and 4 bases at J, with 22 bases between. The CDR3 extends over 16 amino acids. Germline V gene sequence: CDR1 MDHEN, CDR2 SYDVKM. The CDR3 bases are TGTGCCAGCACCCGATCGGGGGGCGCGGCCTGCTATGGCTACACCTTC. It is translated as CASTRSGGAACYGYTF.

The rearrangement joins TRBV20-1 to TRBJ1-5; D call uncertain. The CDR3 consists of 12 residues. V lost 1 base to trimming and J lost 4 bases, with 5 bases between them. Germline V gene data show CDR1 as DFQATT and CDR2 as SNEGSKA (reference sequence). The CDR3 DNA sequence: TGCAGTGCTAGAGGACAAAATCAGCCCCAGCATTTT. Amino acids: CSARGQNQPQHF.

By share, this clone counts as medium-sized. The chain uses TRBV2 and TRBJ1-5; D uncertain. This CDR3 is built from 15 residues. V was pared by 3 bases and J by 1 base, with 10 bases between. Germline V gives CDR1 SNHLY, CDR2 FYNNEI. The CDR3 bases are TGTGCCAGCAGTGAGATAGGTCTGAGCAATCAGCCCCAGCATTTT. It translates to CASSEIGLSNQPQHF.

This clone was picked up many times. The gene calls are TRBV28 and TRBJ2-5; the D is unclear. V was cut by 6 bases and J by 0 bases, with 8 bases left in between. CDR1 is MDHEN and CDR2 is SYDVKM in the germline V gene. The CDR3 has 13 residues. The CDR3 protein is CASRRQYQETQYF. The CDR3 DNA is TGTGCCAGCAGGCGACAATACCAAGAGACCCAGTACTTC.

This clone has a handful of counts. A junction boundary mismatches the germline segment, possibly from a read error. Other DNA variants within this sample encode the same CDR3. This chain links TRBV5-1 with TRBJ2-2; possible D gene TRBD2, 5 bases. Germline V gene sequence: CDR1 SGHRS, CDR2 YFSETQ. The CDR3 contains 16 residues. DNA of the CDR3: TGCGCCAGCAGCTTTGGGAGCGAACCGAACACCGGGGAACTGTTTTTT. Amino acids: CASSFGSEPNTGELFF.

There are many counts of this clone. The chain couples TRBV12-3 or TRBV12-4 to TRBJ2-5; no clear D. V lost 7 bases to trimming and J lost 0 bases, with 12 bases between them. The CDR3 has 14 residues. CDR3 residues: CASTTILHQETQYF. CDR3 DNA sequence: TGTGCCAGCACCACAATCCTCCACCAAGAGACCCAGTACTTC.

The rearrangement joins TRBV20-1 to TRBJ1-1, with 12 positions matching TRBD1. V trimming: 0 bases; J trimming: 4 bases; junction bases outside the gene matches: 9. In germline, CDR1 is DFQATT, CDR2 SNEGSKA (reference sequence). This CDR3 comprises 17 residues. CDR3 protein: CSARDVRDRGRSTEAFF. CDR3 bases: TGCAGTGCTAGAGACGTCCGGGACAGGGGGCGCTCCACTGAAGCTTTCTTT.

This clone was counted between two and nine times. The chain carries TRBV5-6 and TRBJ2-3; TRBD2 is a possible D gene (5 bases). CDR3 size: 14 residues. V shed 0 bases and J shed 7 bases, with 12 bases lying between them. Germline V gives CDR1 SGHDT, CDR2 YYEEEE. The CDR3 sequence is CASSLGCSANTQYF. For the CDR3, the DNA is TGTGCCAGCAGCTTGGGGTGTAGCGCGAATACGCAGTATTTT.

This clone was seen ten or more times. The V gene is TRBV28, the J gene TRBJ1-1; D might be TRBD1 (5 bases). Germline assignment: CDR1 MDHEN and CDR2 SYDVKM. This CDR3 spans 15 amino acids. V was trimmed by 8 bases and J by 5 bases, leaving 21 bases between them. CDR3 bases: TGTGCCAGCGTAGCGGTCCCCCAGGGATTGACTGAAGCTTTCTTT. It encodes CASVAVPQGLTEAFF.

This clone was observed at least ten times. The chain couples TRBV19 to TRBJ1-4, with D maybe TRBD1 (5 bases). Trimming pared 4 bases from V and 0 bases from J, leaving 12 bases between. The CDR3 sequence is 16 residues long. Germline assignment: CDR1 LNHDA and CDR2 SQIVND (reference sequence). The CDR3 reads CASSKIGHSTNEKLFF. The CDR3 DNA is TGTGCCAGTAGTAAGATAGGACATTCAACTAATGAAAAACTGTTTTTT.